Following are 18 T cell receptor beta chains from one sample sequenced in a study of T cells after yellow fever vaccination. TCRdb re-derived calls from the 5' RACE reads in MiXCR, one entry per CDR3 protein. The data contain about 50,000 distinct CDR3 sequences, around 6.2% of them singletons. The sequenced sample was PBMCs, either bulk or a sorted T-cell subset (CD4+, CD8+, memory, or dextramer-sorted; not recorded which), obtained on the day of the yellow fever booster vaccination. These receptors were taken from a man aged 18 to 35 who received the YFV17D yellow fever vaccine.

The genes are TRBV7-9 and TRBJ1-4, with D possibly matching TRBD1 (5 bases). CDR3 length equals 13 residues. The ends were cut back, 7 bases at V and 2 bases at J, with 8 bases in the middle. The V gene's germline CDR1 is SEHNR and CDR2 FQNEAQ (reference sequence). DNA of the CDR3: TGTGCCAGCAAAGGGGTCACTAATGAAAAACTGTTTTTT. Protein sequence: CASKGVTNEKLFF.

The rearrangement links TRBV18 to TRBJ1-4; D ambiguous. The germline V gene encodes CDR1 KGHSH and CDR2 LQKENI. Trimming shortened V by 1 base and J by 8 bases, and 5 bases separated the two germline ends. There are 12 residues in the CDR3. CDR3 bases: TGTGCCAGCTCACCACTTAGAGAAAAACTGTTTTTT. It specifies CASSPLREKLFF.

Ten or more counts support this clonotype. This sequence joins TRBV28 and TRBJ2-7; TRBD1 might be the D (5 bases). CDR3 length equals 14 residues. CDR1 and CDR2 (germline): MDHEN, SYDVKM. Trimming pared 2 bases from V and 2 bases from J, leaving 10 bases between. The CDR3 loop is CASSLVDNPYEQYV. In DNA, the CDR3 is TGTGCCAGCAGTTTAGTGGACAACCCCTACGAGCAGTACGTC.

The chain has TRBV10-1 and TRBJ2-2; 10 nucleotides match TRBD2. Trimming removed 4 bases from V and 3 bases from J; junction bases left unmatched: 5. Germline V gene data show CDR1 as WNHNN and CDR2 as SYGVQD (reference sequence). The CDR3 totals 16 residues. DNA of the CDR3: TGCGCCAGCAGTGCCCCCACTAGCGGGGACACCGGGGAGCTGTTTTTT. This gives the protein CASSAPTSGDTGELFF.

V usage is TRBV29-1 and J usage is TRBJ2-7; TRBD1 agrees at 9 bases. From germline, CDR1 is SQVTM and CDR2 ANQGSEA. This CDR3 is built from 13 residues. The J segment lost 3 bases and the V segment lost 4 bases, leaving 4 bases of the junction unmatched. Written as DNA, the CDR3 is TGCAGCGTTGGGACAGGGGATTACTACGAGCAGTACTTC. It is translated as CSVGTGDYYEQYF.

This clonotype was counted at least ten times. The chain uses TRBV6-6 and TRBJ2-7; the D is unclear. The CDR3 has 11 residues. Germline V gene lookup returns CDR1 MNHNY and CDR2 SVGAGI (reference sequence). V was cut by 6 bases and J by 6 bases, with 9 bases left in between. The DNA of the CDR3 is TGTGCCAGCAGCCCCCCAGGCGAGCAGTACTTC. Protein product: CASSPPGEQYF.

This clonotype has more than one count but fewer than ten. The chain employs TRBV7-2 and TRBJ2-1; tentatively, D is TRBD1 (6 bases). Trimming removed 4 bases at V and 8 bases at J, with 15 bases between. Germline CDR1 SGHTA, CDR2 FQGNSA. The CDR3 loop spans 14 amino acids. The CDR3 reads CASSSRQVGDEQFF. The CDR3 DNA reads as TGTGCCAGCAGCTCCCGACAGGTAGGCGATGAGCAGTTCTTC.

This clonotype showed up many times. The chain has TRBV6-2 or TRBV6-3 and TRBJ1-1; the D gene is possibly TRBD1 (5 bases). The germline V and J ends were trimmed by 7 bases and 3 bases, with 12 bases remaining between them. Germline lookup yields CDR1 MNHEY and CDR2 SVGEGT. CDR3 length: 13 residues. CDR3 sequence (DNA): TGTGCCAGCACCCAGGGCCGGGACACTGAAGCTTTCTTT. Translating it yields CASTQGRDTEAFF.

The chain recombines TRBV4-1 with TRBJ1-2, with D unclear. The germline V gene encodes CDR1 MGHRA and CDR2 YSYEKL. The CDR3 is 15 residues long. The V end was cut by 0 bases, the J end by 4 bases, with 12 bases between. CDR3 DNA sequence: TGCGCCAGCAGCCAAGAACATGGCAGGTTCTATGGCTACACCTTC. It is translated as CASSQEHGRFYGYTF.

In this sample, this clonotype turned up many times. The chain carries TRBV20-1 and TRBJ2-2; possible D gene TRBD2, 6 bases. The CDR3 extends over 14 amino acids. Germline values: CDR1 DFQATT, CDR2 SNEGSKA (reference sequence). Trimming removed 6 bases at V and 2 bases at J, with 13 bases between. In nucleotides, the CDR3 is TGCAGTGCCAGTCGGGACTTAAACACCGGGGAGCTGTTTTTT. It codes for CSASRDLNTGELFF.

At least ten counts were recorded for this clonotype. This chain joins TRBV6-6 and TRBJ1-1; no definite D call. CDR3 length equals 11 residues. Trimming cost V 4 bases and J 7 bases, with 7 bases left between them. Per the germline V gene, CDR1 is MNHNY and CDR2 is SVGAGI (reference sequence). The CDR3 bases are TGTGCCAGCAGTTTTGTACATGAAGCTTTCTTT. Protein: CASSFVHEAFF.

This clonotype came up many times. The J gene is TRBJ2-7, the V gene TRBV7-9; D possibly corresponds to TRBD2 (6 bases). The germline gives CDR1 SEHNR, CDR2 FQNEAQ (reference sequence). The CDR3 covers 16 residues. V dropped 2 bases and J dropped 2 bases, with 16 bases sitting between them. Here the CDR3 DNA reads TGTGCCAGCAGCTTATTCCTGACGGGGGAGACCTACGAGCAGTACTTC. It specifies CASSLFLTGETYEQYF.

The rearrangement links TRBV6-5 to TRBJ1-2, with TRBD1 identical over 11 bases. Trimming cost V 6 bases and J 3 bases; bases outside gene matches: 9. The CDR3 length is 16 residues. Germline CDR1 and CDR2: MNHEY and SVGAGI. The CDR3 coding sequence is TGTGCCAGCAGCCCCGGGACAGGGGGGTCTTACTATGGCTACACCTTC. Its translation is CASSPGTGGSYYGYTF.

Only a few counts were recorded for this clonotype. The CDR3 bases are TGTGCCAGCAGCTTAGGGCTTCCGAACACTGAAGCTTTCTTT. Residues: CASSLGLPNTEAFF. This chain links TRBV7-6 with TRBJ1-1; D call uncertain. CDR1 and CDR2 (germline): SGHVS, FNYEAQ. Trimming cost V 1 base and J 1 base, with 7 bases left between them. The CDR3 spans 14 residues.

This clonotype was observed at least ten times. The J gene is TRBJ1-1, the V gene TRBV20-1; no clear D. Germline CDR1 and CDR2: DFQATT and SNEGSKA (reference sequence). The CDR3 spans 13 residues. Trimming left V 3 bases short and J 0 bases short, with 8 bases between. The DNA of the CDR3 is TGCAGTGCTAGTCGAAGGGTGAACACTGAAGCTTTCTTT. It translates to CSASRRVNTEAFF.

This clonotype occurred many times. The chain couples TRBV29-1 to TRBJ2-7; 8 bases line up with TRBD1. CDR1 is SQVTM and CDR2 is ANQGSEA in the germline V gene. V trimming: 6 bases; J trimming: 3 bases; junction bases outside the gene matches: 7. The CDR3 sequence is 13 residues long. The CDR3 DNA reads as TGCAGCGTCAGCCGGACAGGGCACTACGAGCAGTACTTC. Encoded protein: CSVSRTGHYEQYF.

The rearrangement joins TRBV7-2 to TRBJ1-6, with 10 positions matching TRBD1. CDR1 SGHTA and CDR2 FQGNSA come from the germline V gene. With V trimmed by 5 bases and J by 9 bases, 4 bases remained unmatched. CDR3 length equals 14 residues. CDR3 bases: TGTGCCAGCAGCCGGGGGACAGGGGTTTCACCCCTCCACTTT. Its protein product is CASSRGTGVSPLHF.

This clonotype was picked up a small number of times. The chain has TRBV14 and TRBJ2-2, with D perhaps TRBD1 (5 bases). CDR1 SGHDN and CDR2 FVKESK come from the germline V gene. CDR3 length: 17 amino acids. Trimming cost V 1 base and J 3 bases, with 15 bases left between them. Here the CDR3 DNA reads TGTGCCAGCAGCCAAGCGGACACCTGGCGGCACACCGGGGAGCTGTTTTTT. It translates to CASSQADTWRHTGELFF.